These 24 T cell receptor beta chains were sequenced from one sample in a study of PD-1 blockade in classical Hodgkin lymphoma. Profiling relied on immunoSEQ multiplex PCR, and the TCRdb table lists in-frame clones only, not all of them. Among about 7,000 clones, around four fifths were seen once, and the ten largest hold approximately 2.6%. Each patient experienced a relapse that followed autologous stem cell transplantation, and brentuximab vedotin exposure varied. Magnetic depletion of unwanted cells isolated CD4+ T cells from thawed PBMCs. This sample comprised CD4+ T cells from blood, obtained at baseline. The source of these receptors is a human donor with classical Hodgkin lymphoma.

The CDR3 here is CATSRADLAETQYF. In nucleotides, the CDR3 is TGTGCCACCAGCAGAGCTGATCTTGCGGAGACCCAGTACTTC. V usage is TRBV15 and J usage is TRBJ2-5; D remains ambiguous. V lost 1 base, J lost 5 bases, and 11 bases lay in between. The germline CDR1 and CDR2 sequences are LNHNV and YYDKDF (reference sequence). The CDR3 has 14 residues.

The V gene is TRBV5-1, the J gene TRBJ2-1, with a weak D call TRBD1 (6 bases). Trimming left V 3 bases short and J 3 bases short, with 13 bases between. In germline, CDR1 is SGHRS, CDR2 YFSETQ. This CDR3 has 15 residues. CDR3 in DNA: TGCGCCAGCAGCTCACAGGGTCCCTACTACAATGAGCAGTTCTTC. Protein product: CASSSQGPYYNEQFF.

J is TRBJ1-2 and V is TRBV30, with TRBD1 matching over 8 bases. J was trimmed by 5 bases and V by 4 bases; bases with no gene match: 6. CDR1 GTSNPN and CDR2 SVGIG come from the germline V gene (reference sequence). The CDR3 sequence is 13 residues long. This CDR3 reads CAWTPTGVYGYTF. The DNA of the CDR3 is TGTGCCTGGACCCCGACAGGGGTGTATGGCTACACCTTC. The full variable domain, completed using reference TRBV30 and TRBJ1-2, is SQTIHQWPATLVQPVGSPLSLECTVEGTSNPNLYWYRQAAGRGLQLLFYSVGIGQISSEVPQNLSASRPQDRQFILSSKKLLLSDSGFYLCAWTPTGVYGYTFGSGTRLTVV.

This clone was recorded only once. This rearrangement joins TRBV5-4 to TRBJ1-3; TRBD1 matches 10 bases. This CDR3 comprises 17 residues. Germline-derived CDR1 and CDR2 are SGHNT and YYREEE (reference sequence). V lost 1 base, J lost 0 bases, and 4 bases stayed unmatched. CDR3 sequence reads: CASSLTGQGSSGNTIYF. In nucleotides, the CDR3 is TGTGCCAGCAGCTTGACGGGACAGGGGAGCTCTGGAAACACCATATATTTT. Together with reference TRBV5-4 and TRBJ1-3, the CDR3 gives the full variable domain: ETGVTQSPTHLIKTRGQQVTLRCSSQSGHNTVSWYQQALGQGPQFIFQYYREEENGRGNFPPRFSGLQFPNYSSELNVNALELDDSALYLCASSLTGQGSSGNTIYFGEGSWLTVV.

The rearrangement links TRBV6-6 to TRBJ1-1; a possible D gene is TRBD1 (5 bases). Germline V CDR1 and CDR2: MNHNY, SVGAGI (reference sequence). CDR3 length: 14 amino acids. Deletions cut 5 bases from V and 1 base from J, with 11 bases between. CDR3: CASSVGGGNTEAFF. For the CDR3, the DNA is TGTGCCAGCAGTGTCGGGGGGGGGAACACTGAAGCTTTCTTT.

The CDR3 DNA reads as TGTGCCAGCAGCCAAGTCTGGGAGGGCACTGAAGCTTTCTTT. This codes for CASSQVWEGTEAFF. This chain connects TRBV5-5 to TRBJ1-1; D is undetermined. CDR3 size: 14 residues. The germline V and J ends were trimmed by 4 bases and 4 bases, with 14 bases remaining between them. Germline lookup yields CDR1 SGHKS and CDR2 YYEKEE (reference sequence).

The chain combines TRBV5-1 with TRBJ2-7, with 7 bases that match TRBD2. Germline trimming cut 5 bases from V and 6 bases from J; bases unmatched to any gene: 11. Germline CDR1 SGHRS, CDR2 YFSETQ. The CDR3 is made up of 14 amino acids. CDR3 DNA: TGCGCCAGCAGATGGGACGTGGGGGGGGGCGAGCAGTACTTC. It is translated as CASRWDVGGGEQYF.

The chain joins TRBV5-4 to TRBJ2-7; D is ambiguous. CDR1 is SGHNT and CDR2 is YYREEE in the germline V gene (reference sequence). Trimming removed 0 bases at V and 1 base at J, with 11 bases between. The CDR3 consists of 15 residues. CDR3 amino acids: CASSLDLGISYEQYF. CDR3 in DNA: TGTGCCAGCAGCTTGGACCTAGGGATTTCCTACGAGCAGTACTTC.

The J gene is TRBJ1-1, the V gene TRBV5-1; the D gene is possibly TRBD1 (5 bases). The CDR3 extends over 14 amino acids. Germline CDR1 reads SGHRS; CDR2 reads YFSETQ. The ends were cut back, 5 bases at V and 8 bases at J, with 19 bases in the middle. CDR3 sequence: CASREGTATGEAFF. The CDR3 nucleotides read TGCGCCAGCAGAGAGGGGACGGCCACCGGGGAAGCTTTCTTT. Drawing the rest from reference TRBV5-1 and TRBJ1-1, the complete variable domain is KAGVTQTPRYLIKTRGQQVTLSCSPISGHRSVSWYQQTPGQGLQFLFEYFSETQRNKGNFPGRFSGRQFSNSRSEMNVSTLELGDSALYLCASREGTATGEAFFGQGTRLTVV.

The chain has TRBV19 and TRBJ2-3, with 12 bases fitting TRBD2. Germline V gene lookup returns CDR1 LNHDA and CDR2 SQIVND (reference sequence). V was pared by 5 bases and J by 2 bases, with 5 bases of the junction left unmatched. This CDR3 is 16 amino acids long. The CDR3 nucleotides read TGTGCCAGTAGTTCTCTAGCGGGAGGGTCCACAGATACGCAGTATTTT. It yields the protein CASSSLAGGSTDTQYF.

The genes are TRBV15 and TRBJ2-3; TRBD2 agrees at 12 bases. Germline V gene lookup returns CDR1 LNHNV and CDR2 YYDKDF (reference sequence). The trim removed 5 bases at V and 1 base at J, leaving 4 bases unmatched. The CDR3 is made up of 16 amino acids. The CDR3 sequence is CATSPRTSGGTDTQYF. The CDR3 bases are TGTGCCACCAGCCCTCGGACTAGCGGGGGCACAGATACGCAGTATTTT.

CDR3 region: CASSRAWGRGSYEQYF. The DNA for the CDR3 is TGTGCCAGCAGCCGAGCCTGGGGGAGGGGCTCCTACGAGCAGTACTTC. This chain uses TRBV5-6 with TRBJ2-7; TRBD2 matches 7 bases. The CDR3 is 16 amino acids. Unmatched junction bases numbered 10, after V lost 4 bases and J lost 0 bases. The germline V gene has CDR1 SGHDT and CDR2 YYEEEE.

V and J are TRBV5-6 and TRBJ1-2; maybe TRBD1 (6 bases). The CDR3 is 13 amino acids. The germline CDR1 and CDR2 sequences are SGHDT and YYEEEE. V was pared by 1 base and J by 6 bases, with 10 bases between. In DNA, the CDR3 is TGTGCCAGCAGCTTGTCAGGGGAGCATGGCTACACCTTC. Translation gives CASSLSGEHGYTF.

The chain has TRBV18 and TRBJ2-5; no reliable D call. The CDR3 is 12 residues long. Germline V gene lookup returns CDR1 KGHSH and CDR2 LQKENI. V was clipped by 3 bases and J by 5 bases, with 7 bases between them. Here the CDR3 DNA reads TGTGCCAGCTCACCTTTGGTGGAGACCCAGTACTTC. Translated: CASSPLVETQYF.

The gene calls are TRBV7-8 and TRBJ2-1; 11 nucleotides match TRBD2. This CDR3 contains 18 residues. The V gene end was trimmed by 5 bases and the J gene end by 3 bases; junction bases not matched to a gene: 12. Per the germline V gene, CDR1 is SGHVS and CDR2 is FQNEAQ. This CDR3 reads CASSPGGVAGGNYNEQFF. DNA for the CDR3: TGTGCCAGCAGCCCGGGCGGGGTAGCGGGAGGGAACTACAATGAGCAGTTCTTC.

This clone was observed a handful of times. This sequence joins TRBV2 and TRBJ2-1; D is uncertain. The germline CDR1 and CDR2 sequences are SNHLY and FYNNEI. This CDR3 contains 13 residues. The CDR3 DNA follows: TGTGTCAATCAAGCGACCTCCTCAAATGAGCAGTTCTTC. As protein: CVNQATSSNEQFF.

The chain carries TRBV14 and TRBJ2-1; no definite D call. Germline CDR1 is SGHDN and CDR2 is FVKESK. This CDR3 region has 15 residues. The V and J ends lost 3 bases and 3 bases respectively, with 12 bases between them. The CDR3 spells CASSQKPDNYNEQFF. CDR3 DNA: TGTGCCAGCAGCCAGAAACCCGACAACTACAATGAGCAGTTCTTC.

This clone is judged large. The gene calls are TRBV4-1 and TRBJ1-5; D is undetermined. Germline V gives CDR1 MGHRA, CDR2 YSYEKL. This CDR3 region has 15 residues. The V and J ends lost 1 base and 4 bases respectively, with 11 bases between them. The CDR3 DNA sequence: TGCGCCAGCAGCCAAGGGAATCTACATAATCAGCCCCAGCATTTT. Translation: CASSQGNLHNQPQHF.

The V and J genes are TRBV19 and TRBJ1-5; D is possibly TRBD1 (6 bases). CDR1 and CDR2 from the germline V gene are LNHDA and SQIVND (reference sequence). With 5 bases removed from V and 8 bases from J, the gap between germline ends came to 22 bases. There are 16 residues in the CDR3. CDR3 amino acids: CASSLSGGPRSEPQHF. CDR3 bases: TGTGCCAGTAGTCTTTCCGGGGGCCCCCGGTCGGAGCCCCAGCATTTT.

V gene TRBV5-1 combines with J gene TRBJ2-1; D may be TRBD2 (6 bases). This CDR3 region has 15 residues. Between the trimmed V and J ends, which lost 4 bases and 15 bases, there was a span of 26 bases. CDR1 and CDR2 from the germline V gene are SGHRS and YFSETQ. CDR3 sequence reads: CASSGDSGSFPKRFF. The CDR3 DNA sequence: TGCGCCAGCAGCGGGGACTCGGGGAGTTTCCCGAAGCGGTTCTTC.

This clone was seen a single time. The chain recombines TRBV2 with TRBJ1-2, with 9 bases matching TRBD1. The germline gives CDR1 SNHLY, CDR2 FYNNEI. The J segment lost 5 bases and the V segment lost 9 bases, leaving 7 bases of the junction unmatched. There are 13 residues in the CDR3. CDR3 in amino acids: CARRTGVRYGYTF. The CDR3 DNA reads as TGTGCCAGGAGGACAGGGGTCCGTTATGGCTACACCTTC.

The chain is built from TRBV2 and TRBJ1-5; D is uncertain. Germline V CDR1 and CDR2: SNHLY, FYNNEI. With 6 bases removed from V and 5 bases from J, the gap between germline ends came to 11 bases. There are 13 residues in the CDR3. CDR3 nucleotide sequence: TGTGCCAGCAGGACTCACCAGGATCAGCCCCAGCATTTT. Its translation: CASRTHQDQPQHF.

This rearrangement joins TRBV6-5 to TRBJ1-5, with D unresolved. Trimming shortened V by 1 base and J by 7 bases, and 11 bases separated the two germline ends. CDR1 is MNHEY and CDR2 is SVGAGI in the germline V gene. The CDR3 totals 14 residues. Here the CDR3 DNA reads TGTGCCAGCAGTTACTACTCCGGTGGGCAGCCCCAGCATTTT. Amino acid sequence: CASSYYSGGQPQHF.

This chain links TRBV7-6 with TRBJ2-7; tentatively, D is TRBD1 (6 bases). V was cut by 0 bases and J by 0 bases, with 9 bases left in between. The CDR3 consists of 15 residues. CDR1 and CDR2 (germline): SGHVS, FNYEAQ. The CDR3 DNA reads as TGTGCCAGCAGCTTAGCGCGAGGGGGCTCCTACGAGCAGTACTTC. Encoded protein: CASSLARGGSYEQYF.